This TCR beta chain was recorded in a study of tumor-infiltrating lymphocytes in primary liver carcinoma. A primer matching the constant region was used to make TCR beta cDNA from approximately 520 ng of total RNA. Slightly modified ARM-PCR with three nested multiplex PCR rounds yielded TCR beta libraries. Forward primers for TRBV1-TRBV30 and a C-beta reverse primer served the first two PCR rounds, at approximately 10 cycles each. TCRdb reprocessed the multiplex PCR reads with MiXCR, giving one entry per CDR3 protein. This sample has under 130,000 distinct CDR3 sequences, with around 83% found just once. Investigators took RNA and DNA out together from roughly 21-30 mg of unsorted bulk tissue. The CDR3 extends over 12 amino acids. Germline-derived CDR1 and CDR2 are SQVTM and ANQGSEA.

Sequenced sample: liver tumor tissue from sampling region 3. Subset reported: tumor region T3, left-lateral pole. The receptor was isolated from a man in his forties with primary liver carcinoma and hepatitis B virus infection. This chain connects TRBV29-1 to TRBJ2-3; D unresolved. CDR3 in amino acids: CGIETPGDTQYF. CDR3 in DNA: TGCGGCATTGAGACTCCAGGAGATACGCAGTATTTT.